This entry lists 14 T cell receptor beta chains sequenced from one sample in a study of blood T cell repertoires in COVID-19. The protocol was immunoSEQ multiplex PCR, while the TCRdb copy is restricted to in-frame clones and leaves out a portion. The sample lists 70,000 or so clones; 70% to 75% were seen once. Sequenced material: peripheral blood. These receptors were obtained from a man aged 65 to 85 with acute or convalescent COVID-19.

This chain joins TRBV11-1 and TRBJ2-5; TRBD1 matches 8 bases. CDR1 is SGHAT, CDR2 FQDESV, per germline (reference sequence). Trimming took 5 bases from V and 3 from J; bases not matched to a gene: 5. The CDR3 runs 14 residues. The CDR3 is CASSRRQGKETQYF. The CDR3 nucleotides are TGTGCCAGCAGCCGGCGACAGGGGAAAGAGACCCAGTACTTC.

The chain employs TRBV11-2 and TRBJ2-1; 7 bases line up with TRBD2. CDR1 is SGHAT, CDR2 FQNNGV, per germline. The CDR3 contains 14 residues. J gave up 4 bases and V 7 bases, and 7 bases lay outside the gene matches. In DNA, the CDR3 is TGTGCCAGCACCCCGGGGGGAGCTTACAATGAGCAGTTCTTC. It is translated as CASTPGGAYNEQFF.

The chain is built from TRBV6-2 or TRBV6-3 and TRBJ2-5; 12 nucleotides agree with TRBD2. CDR1 is MNHEY, CDR2 SVGEGT, per germline. This CDR3 spans 17 amino acids. The J segment lost 2 bases and the V segment lost 6 bases, leaving 10 bases of the junction unmatched. The CDR3 bases are TGTGCCAGCAGCTCCCTTGGACTAGCGGGGACGCAAGAGACCCAGTACTTC. Translated, it gives CASSSLGLAGTQETQYF.

The gene calls are TRBV19 and TRBJ2-4; the D gene is possibly TRBD1 (5 bases). The CDR3 loop spans 14 amino acids. V lost 5 bases to trimming and J lost 7 bases, with 15 bases between them. Per the germline V gene, CDR1 is LNHDA and CDR2 is SQIVND (reference sequence). CDR3 DNA: TGTGCCAGTAGTCAAAAGGCCAGGGCCAACATTCAGTACTTC. Amino acid sequence: CASSQKARANIQYF.

With respect to this clone: At one end, the junction sequence differs from germline, possibly due to a read error. The V call is TRBV20-1, the J call TRBJ1-1, with D possibly matching TRBD1 (6 bases). The germline V gene encodes CDR1 DFQATT and CDR2 SNEGSKA (reference sequence). CDR3 size: 11 residues. DNA of the CDR3: TGCAGTGCTAGCTACAGGGAAAGATTGGGATTT. Its protein product is CSASYRERLGF.

This clone was observed a single time. The rearrangement uses TRBV19 and TRBJ1-4; D is ambiguous. V dropped 3 bases and J dropped 4 bases, with 24 bases sitting between them. The CDR3 runs 19 residues. Germline assignment: CDR1 LNHDA and CDR2 SQIVND (reference sequence). DNA of the CDR3: TGTGCCAGTAGTATGCCCTCCGAACACATGAAGGGAGGTAATGAAAAACTGTTTTTT. This codes for CASSMPSEHMKGGNEKLFF.

The CDR3 reads CASSAGTDTQYF. In DNA form, the CDR3 reads TGTGCCAGCAGCGCCGGGACAGATACGCAGTATTTT. This chain links TRBV28 with TRBJ2-3, with D uncertain. Per germline, CDR1 MDHEN and CDR2 SYDVKM. The CDR3 is made up of 12 amino acids. Trimming cost V 6 bases and J 3 bases, with 7 bases left between them.

The chain is built from TRBV19 and TRBJ2-4, with D tentatively TRBD1 (5 bases). This CDR3 has 13 amino acids. In germline, CDR1 is LNHDA, CDR2 SQIVND (reference sequence). Trimming shortened V by 2 bases and J by 9 bases, and 11 bases separated the two germline ends. DNA of the CDR3: TGTGCCAGTAGTATACAAGGGGTAGGCATTCAGTACTTC. Translated, it gives CASSIQGVGIQYF.

The table lists this clone with a few counts. The chain couples TRBV10-3 to TRBJ2-7, with D perhaps TRBD1 (6 bases). The CDR3 runs to 15 residues. Germline lookup yields CDR1 ENHRY and CDR2 SYGVKD. V shed 3 bases and J shed 3 bases, with 15 bases lying between them. CDR3 loop: CAISDEVGTSYEQYF. DNA of the CDR3: TGTGCCATCAGTGATGAGGTAGGGACAAGCTACGAGCAGTACTTC.

This rearrangement joins TRBV7-8 to TRBJ1-5; 12 nucleotides match TRBD1. The length of the CDR3 is 14 residues. Germline CDR1 and CDR2: SGHVS and FQNEAQ. The ends lost 6 bases at V and 6 bases at J; junction bases unmatched: 3. The CDR3 loop reads CASSGTGGRQPQHF. The CDR3 DNA reads as TGTGCCAGCAGTGGGACAGGGGGCCGTCAGCCCCAGCATTTT.

The chain recombines TRBV28 with TRBJ2-1; maybe TRBD2 (6 bases). Germline CDR1 is MDHEN and CDR2 is SYDVKM. This CDR3 is built from 15 residues. V lost 4 bases to trimming and J lost 4 bases, with 14 bases between them. This CDR3 is CASSSTGGKYNEQFF. The CDR3 DNA reads TGTGCCAGCAGTTCCACAGGCGGGAAATACAATGAGCAGTTCTTC.

The chain is built from TRBV7-3 and TRBJ2-7, with TRBD1 identical over 9 bases. CDR1 is SGHTA, CDR2 FQGTGA, per germline. With V trimmed by 2 bases and J by 2 bases, 25 bases remained unmatched. CDR3 size: 22 residues. This chain's CDR3 is CASSLDCGDRDRVKGPTYEQYF. The DNA for the CDR3 is TGTGCCAGCAGCTTAGATTGTGGGGACCGGGACAGGGTAAAAGGGCCAACCTACGAGCAGTACTTC.

This sequence joins TRBV3-1 (or the pseudogene TRBV3-2) and TRBJ2-7; 14 bases line up with TRBD2. The germline CDR1 and CDR2 sequences are LGHDT and YNNKEL (reference sequence). The CDR3 length is 14 residues. Losses at the gene ends were 7 bases for V and 6 bases for J; bases not matched to a gene: 5. The CDR3 reads CASTGTSGSSEQYF. The CDR3 nucleotides are TGTGCCAGCACCGGGACTAGCGGGAGTAGCGAGCAGTACTTC.

V usage is TRBV7-2 and J usage is TRBJ2-7; 7 bases line up with TRBD2. Germline V lookup: CDR1 SGHTA, CDR2 FQGNSA. CDR3 length equals 14 residues. The V segment lost 6 bases and the J segment 5 bases; nucleotides outside the gene matches: 10. In nucleotides, the CDR3 is TGTGCCAGCAGGGGAGGGGCAGGCGGGGACGAGCAGTACTTC. It is translated as CASRGGAGGDEQYF.